The rows below give T cell receptor beta chains drawn from one sample of a study of Ad26.COV2.S vaccination and SARS-CoV-2 variants. Libraries were prepared by immunoSEQ multiplex PCR; TCRdb keeps only in-frame clonotypes and omits some of them. The table has about 480,000 clones, around 90% seen once. The sequencing used peripheral blood, collected in a trial of Ad26.COV2.S vaccine versus placebo. These receptors were obtained from a person between 18 and 59 years old who received the Ad26.COV2.S COVID-19 vaccine or a placebo. Each CDR3 is given with its conserved first and last residue. The order of the fields is V gene, clone size, D gene, J gene, CDR3 protein, CDR3 DNA. The D gene is left open where the match is weak. The size field is filled for only some rows; it gives once, few, many or a size class.

v_call: TRBV28; clone_size: .; d_call: .; j_call: TRBJ2-2; cdr3_aa: CASNVVGLSGGELFF; cdr3_nt: TGTGCCAGCAACGTTGTGGGACTCAGTGGGGGGGAGCTGTTTTTT
v_call: TRBV25-1; clone_size: .; d_call: .; j_call: TRBJ2-7; cdr3_aa: CASSPSSYEQYF; cdr3_nt: TGTGCCAGCAGTCCATCCTCCTACGAGCAGTACTTC
v_call: TRBV7-3; clone_size: .; d_call: .; j_call: TRBJ1-2; cdr3_aa: CASSLNRLDYGYTF; cdr3_nt: TGTGCCAGCAGCTTAAACCGGTTGGACTATGGCTACACCTTC
v_call: TRBV6-2/TRBV6-3; clone_size: .; d_call: .; j_call: TRBJ1-5; cdr3_aa: CASTPGGNQPQHF; cdr3_nt: TGTGCCAGCACCCCGGGTGGCAATCAGCCCCAGCATTTT
v_call: TRBV9; clone_size: .; d_call: .; j_call: TRBJ2-7; cdr3_aa: CASSVGGGVTYEQYF; cdr3_nt: TGTGCCAGCAGCGTAGGGGGCGGGGTTACCTACGAGCAGTACTTC
v_call: TRBV9; clone_size: .; d_call: .; j_call: TRBJ2-7; cdr3_aa: CASSVEGSAYYEQYF; cdr3_nt: TGTGCCAGCAGCGTCGAAGGAAGTGCTTACTACGAGCAGTACTTC
v_call: TRBV6-5; clone_size: .; d_call: .; j_call: TRBJ1-1; cdr3_aa: CASSFGAPNTEAFF; cdr3_nt: TGTGCCAGCAGTTTCGGGGCCCCCAACACTGAAGCTTTCTTT
v_call: TRBV6-5; clone_size: once; d_call: .; j_call: TRBJ1-3; cdr3_aa: CASSSLGDSGNTIYF; cdr3_nt: TGTGCCAGCAGTTCCCTGGGGGACTCTGGAAACACCATATATTTT
v_call: TRBV10-1; clone_size: .; d_call: .; j_call: TRBJ2-2; cdr3_aa: CASSESQDTGELFF; cdr3_nt: TGCGCCAGCAGTGAGTCGCAAGACACCGGGGAGCTGTTTTTT
v_call: TRBV27; clone_size: few; d_call: TRBD2; j_call: TRBJ2-1; cdr3_aa: CASSPIRLAGNNEQFF; cdr3_nt: TGTGCCAGCAGTCCGATTCGACTAGCGGGAAACAATGAGCAGTTCTTC
v_call: TRBV2; clone_size: few; d_call: .; j_call: TRBJ1-3; cdr3_aa: CASSESRAAGNTIYF; cdr3_nt: TGTGCCAGCAGTGAATCCAGGGCCGCTGGAAACACCATATATTTT
v_call: TRBV19; clone_size: .; d_call: TRBD1; j_call: TRBJ1-4; cdr3_aa: CASSTGQGGEKLFF; cdr3_nt: TGTGCCAGTAGTACGGGACAGGGTGGGGAAAAACTGTTTTTT
v_call: TRBV4-3; clone_size: .; d_call: TRBD1; j_call: TRBJ2-1; cdr3_aa: CASSQARSFQGAQGQFF; cdr3_nt: TGCGCCAGCAGCCAAGCTAGGTCGTTCCAGGGGGCGCAAGGGCAGTTCTTC
v_call: TRBV29-1; clone_size: .; d_call: .; j_call: TRBJ1-1; cdr3_aa: CSAKHDTEAFF; cdr3_nt: TGCAGCGCCAAACATGACACTGAAGCTTTCTTT
v_call: TRBV2; clone_size: .; d_call: .; j_call: TRBJ1-5; cdr3_aa: CASSVWGRGNQPQHF; cdr3_nt: TGTGCCAGCAGTGTTTGGGGCCGAGGCAATCAGCCCCAGCATTTT
v_call: TRBV4-3; clone_size: .; d_call: TRBD1; j_call: TRBJ1-2; cdr3_aa: CASSQADRGQGYTF; cdr3_nt: TGCGCCAGCAGCCAAGCGGACAGGGGGCAAGGCTACACCTTC
v_call: TRBV28; clone_size: once; d_call: TRBD2; j_call: TRBJ2-1; cdr3_aa: CASRKAGTSNEQFF; cdr3_nt: TGTGCCAGCAGAAAAGCGGGAACTAGCAATGAGCAGTTCTTC
v_call: TRBV11-2; clone_size: .; d_call: TRBD1; j_call: TRBJ2-5; cdr3_aa: CASSLLGRGLGETQYF; cdr3_nt: TGTGCCAGCAGCTTACTTGGCAGGGGGCTTGGAGAGACCCAGTACTTC
v_call: TRBV4-2; clone_size: .; d_call: .; j_call: TRBJ1-2; cdr3_aa: CASSQDAAVSGAF; cdr3_nt: TGTGCCAGCAGCCAAGATGCGGCGGTCTCGGGCGCCTTC
v_call: TRBV2; clone_size: .; d_call: .; j_call: TRBJ2-3; cdr3_aa: CASGPGLPDTQYF; cdr3_nt: TGTGCCAGCGGACCGGGACTTCCCGATACGCAGTATTTT
v_call: TRBV12-3/TRBV12-4; clone_size: .; d_call: .; j_call: TRBJ2-7; cdr3_aa: CASTHRAYEQYF; cdr3_nt: TGTGCCAGCACCCATAGAGCCTACGAGCAGTACTTC
v_call: TRBV15; clone_size: once; d_call: TRBD2; j_call: TRBJ2-1; cdr3_aa: CATSRDPTSVNEQFF; cdr3_nt: TGTGCCACCAGCAGAGATCCTACTAGCGTGAATGAGCAGTTCTTC
v_call: TRBV19; clone_size: .; d_call: .; j_call: TRBJ2-1; cdr3_aa: CASTGINNEQFF; cdr3_nt: TGTGCCAGTACAGGGATAAACAATGAGCAGTTCTTC
v_call: TRBV5-1; clone_size: .; d_call: .; j_call: TRBJ1-2; cdr3_aa: CASSKGERRSNYGYTF; cdr3_nt: TGCGCCAGCAGTAAAGGCGAGCGGCGGAGTAACTATGGCTACACCTTC
v_call: TRBV28; clone_size: .; d_call: TRBD2; j_call: TRBJ2-7; cdr3_aa: CASEAGGLNYEQYF; cdr3_nt: TGTGCCAGCGAAGCGGGAGGACTTAACTACGAGCAGTACTTC
v_call: TRBV27; clone_size: .; d_call: .; j_call: TRBJ2-5; cdr3_aa: CASSSTGPETQYF; cdr3_nt: TGTGCCAGCAGTTCAACAGGGCCCGAGACCCAGTACTTC
v_call: TRBV25-1; clone_size: .; d_call: TRBD1; j_call: TRBJ1-2; cdr3_aa: CASSPPDRGYGYTF; cdr3_nt: TGTGCCAGCAGTCCACCCGACAGGGGCTATGGCTACACCTTC
v_call: TRBV28; clone_size: .; d_call: .; j_call: TRBJ1-3; cdr3_aa: CASSLIPGVAGNTIYF; cdr3_nt: TGTGCCAGCAGTTTAATCCCGGGGGTGGCTGGAAACACCATATATTTT
v_call: TRBV30; clone_size: few; d_call: TRBD1; j_call: TRBJ1-5; cdr3_aa: CAWSGGTASNQPQHF; cdr3_nt: TGTGCCTGGAGTGGGGGGACAGCTAGCAATCAGCCCCAGCATTTT
v_call: TRBV5-6; clone_size: once; d_call: TRBD1; j_call: TRBJ1-2; cdr3_aa: CASSLVRFGTGSYGYTF; cdr3_nt: TGTGCCAGCAGCTTGGTACGGTTCGGGACAGGCTCCTATGGCTACACCTTC
v_call: TRBV30; clone_size: few; d_call: .; j_call: TRBJ1-1; cdr3_aa: CAWSVRRGLNTEAFF; cdr3_nt: TGTGCCTGGAGTGTACGGCGCGGTCTGAACACTGAAGCTTTCTTT
v_call: TRBV29-1; clone_size: .; d_call: .; j_call: TRBJ2-1; cdr3_aa: CSVESWEVYNEQFF; cdr3_nt: TGCAGCGTTGAAAGTTGGGAGGTCTACAATGAGCAGTTCTTC
v_call: TRBV5-5; clone_size: .; d_call: .; j_call: TRBJ2-1; cdr3_aa: CASSSGQYNEQFF; cdr3_nt: TGTGCCAGCAGCTCCGGACAGTACAATGAGCAGTTCTTC
v_call: TRBV29-1; clone_size: .; d_call: TRBD1; j_call: TRBJ1-2; cdr3_aa: CSVALSQGASNYGYTF; cdr3_nt: TGCAGCGTTGCCCTTTCCCAGGGGGCCTCCAACTATGGCTACACCTTC
v_call: TRBV30; clone_size: .; d_call: .; j_call: TRBJ1-6; cdr3_aa: CAWRELGASPLHF; cdr3_nt: TGTGCCTGGCGGGAGCTCGGGGCTTCACCCCTCCACTTT
v_call: TRBV5-6; clone_size: .; d_call: TRBD1; j_call: TRBJ2-7; cdr3_aa: CASSDTGGPVEQYF; cdr3_nt: TGTGCCAGCAGCGATACAGGGGGCCCTGTCGAGCAGTACTTC
v_call: TRBV15; clone_size: .; d_call: .; j_call: TRBJ2-7; cdr3_aa: CATSLGLTYEQYF; cdr3_nt: TGTGCCACCAGCCTTGGACTAACATACGAGCAGTACTTC
v_call: TRBV27; clone_size: .; d_call: .; j_call: TRBJ2-1; cdr3_aa: CASTGTGRSGEQFF; cdr3_nt: TGTGCCAGCACGGGAACAGGGCGATCGGGTGAGCAGTTCTTC
v_call: TRBV7-9; clone_size: few; d_call: TRBD2; j_call: TRBJ2-2; cdr3_aa: CASSMRAGKNTGELFF; cdr3_nt: TGTGCCAGCAGCATGCGAGCGGGGAAGAACACCGGGGAGCTGTTTTTT
v_call: TRBV29-1; clone_size: .; d_call: .; j_call: TRBJ2-1; cdr3_aa: CSVGGNEQFF; cdr3_nt: TGCAGCGTTGGGGGAAATGAGCAGTTCTTC
v_call: TRBV6-2/TRBV6-3; clone_size: .; d_call: TRBD1; j_call: TRBJ1-5; cdr3_aa: CASSYSGTGFANQPQHF; cdr3_nt: TGTGCCAGCAGTTACTCCGGGACAGGGTTCGCCAATCAGCCCCAGCATTTT
v_call: TRBV28; clone_size: .; d_call: .; j_call: TRBJ2-2; cdr3_aa: CASSATKGGWRPGELFF; cdr3_nt: TGTGCCAGCAGTGCAACCAAAGGGGGGTGGCGTCCCGGGGAGCTGTTTTTT
v_call: TRBV5-4; clone_size: few; d_call: TRBD2; j_call: TRBJ2-3; cdr3_aa: CASSLAGLPRTDTQYF; cdr3_nt: TGTGCCAGCAGCTTGGCGGGACTACCCCGCACAGATACGCAGTATTTT
v_call: TRBV13; clone_size: .; d_call: TRBD2; j_call: TRBJ2-4; cdr3_aa: CASSSAGEAKNIQYF; cdr3_nt: TGTGCCAGCAGCTCGGCGGGGGAGGCCAAAAACATTCAGTACTTC
v_call: TRBV5-3; clone_size: .; d_call: .; j_call: TRBJ1-4; cdr3_aa: CARSLEGEGEKLFF; cdr3_nt: TGTGCCAGAAGCTTGGAAGGTGAAGGGGAAAAACTGTTTTTT